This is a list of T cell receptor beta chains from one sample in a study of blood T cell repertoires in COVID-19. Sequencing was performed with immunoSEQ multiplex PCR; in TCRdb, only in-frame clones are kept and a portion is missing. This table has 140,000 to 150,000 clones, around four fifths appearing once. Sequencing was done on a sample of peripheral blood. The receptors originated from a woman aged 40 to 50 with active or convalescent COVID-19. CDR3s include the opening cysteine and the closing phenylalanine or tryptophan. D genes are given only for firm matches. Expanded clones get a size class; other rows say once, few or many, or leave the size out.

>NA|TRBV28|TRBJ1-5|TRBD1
CASQTGGQPQHF
TGTGCCAGTCAAACAGGGGGCCAGCCCCAGCATTTT
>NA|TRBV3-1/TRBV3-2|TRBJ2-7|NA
CASSQDPRRRNSYEQYF
TGTGCCAGCAGCCAAGATCCGAGGAGACGGAACTCCTACGAGCAGTACTTC
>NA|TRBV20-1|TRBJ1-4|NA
CSASYPESFNEKLFF
TGCAGTGCTAGTTATCCGGAGTCCTTTAATGAAAAACTGTTTTTT
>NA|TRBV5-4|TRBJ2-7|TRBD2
CASSSPGLAYSEQYF
TGTGCCAGCAGCTCGCCGGGACTAGCGTATTCCGAGCAGTACTTC
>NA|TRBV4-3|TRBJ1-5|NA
CASSQDNYQPQHF
TGCGCCAGCAGCCAAGACAACTATCAGCCCCAGCATTTT
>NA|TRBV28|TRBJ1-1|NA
CASSGQGQSTEAFF
TGTGCCAGCAGTGGGCAGGGGCAGAGCACTGAAGCTTTCTTT
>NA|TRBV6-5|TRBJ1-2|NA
CASSGNYGYTF
TGTGCCAGCTCCGGTAACTATGGCTACACCTTC
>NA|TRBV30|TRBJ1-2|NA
CAWSRGGYTF
TGTGCCTGGAGTCGAGGTGGCTACACCTTC
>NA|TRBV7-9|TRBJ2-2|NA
CASSSLAGRSNTGELFF
TGTGCCAGCAGCTCTTTGGCGGGACGGTCGAACACCGGGGAGCTGTTTTTT
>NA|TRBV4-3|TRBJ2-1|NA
CASSPSPRNEQFF
TGCGCCAGCAGCCCAAGCCCCAGGAATGAGCAGTTCTTC
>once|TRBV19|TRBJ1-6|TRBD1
CASSPRGNPGTLHF
TGTGCCAGTAGTCCCAGGGGGAATCCCGGCACCCTCCACTTT
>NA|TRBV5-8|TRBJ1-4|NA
CASSLSLTAATTNEKLFF
TGTGCCAGCAGCCTGTCTTTGACAGCAGCCACAACTAATGAAAAACTGTTTTTT
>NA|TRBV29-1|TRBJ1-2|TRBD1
CSVEDQDRLNYGYTF
TGCAGCGTTGAAGATCAGGACAGGCTAAACTATGGCTACACCTTC
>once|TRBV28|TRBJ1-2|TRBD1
CASSLPQGTGGYGYTF
TGTGCCAGCAGTTTACCCCAAGGCACAGGGGGCTACGGCTACACCTTC
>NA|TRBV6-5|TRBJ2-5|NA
CASSYSRVNF
TGTGCCAGCAGTTACTCGAGGGTGAACTTC
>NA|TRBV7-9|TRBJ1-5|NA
CASSPSHYGPQHF
TGTGCCAGCAGCCCGAGCCATTATGGGCCCCAGCATTTT
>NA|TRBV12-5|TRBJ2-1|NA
CASALNNEQFF
TGTGCTAGTGCCTTAAACAATGAGCAGTTCTTC
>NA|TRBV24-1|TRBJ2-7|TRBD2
CATSAAGEQYF
TGTGCCACCAGTGCAGCGGGGGAGCAGTACTTC
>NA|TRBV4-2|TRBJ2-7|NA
CASSQDWGLAGPYEQYF
TGTGCCAGCAGCCAAGATTGGGGGCTTGCAGGACCTTACGAGCAGTACTTC
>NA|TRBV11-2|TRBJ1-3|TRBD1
CASNHRGQGNTIYF
TGTGCCAGCAACCACAGGGGGCAAGGAAACACCATATATTTT
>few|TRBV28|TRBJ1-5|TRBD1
CASSLPDRVWPQHF
TGTGCCAGCAGTTTACCGGACAGGGTTTGGCCCCAGCATTTT
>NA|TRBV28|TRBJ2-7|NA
CASSLGPKGEQYF
TGTGCCAGCAGTTTAGGGCCGAAAGGCGAGCAGTACTTC
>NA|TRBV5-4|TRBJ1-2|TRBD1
CASSPVRQGANYGYTF
TGTGCCAGCAGCCCGGTCCGGCAGGGGGCAAACTATGGCTACACCTTC
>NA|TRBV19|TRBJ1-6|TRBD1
CASSIQGDRGIYSPLHF
TGTGCCAGTAGTATACAAGGGGACAGGGGGATTTATTCACCCCTCCACTTT
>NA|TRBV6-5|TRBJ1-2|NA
CASSSGLPGYTF
TGTGCCAGCAGCTCTGGACTGCCGGGCTACACCTTC
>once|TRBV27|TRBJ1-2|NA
CASSLYPGVYGYTF
TGTGCCAGCAGTTTATATCCAGGGGTCTATGGCTACACCTTC
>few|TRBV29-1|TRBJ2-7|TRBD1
CSVEDRQGQAYEQYF
TGCAGCGTTGAAGATCGACAGGGCCAGGCCTACGAGCAGTACTTC
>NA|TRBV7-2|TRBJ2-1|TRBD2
CASSPGTSNNEQFF
TGTGCCAGCAGTCCCGGGACTAGCAACAATGAGCAGTTCTTC
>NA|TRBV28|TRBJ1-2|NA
CASSFGRGNYGYTF
TGTGCCAGCAGTTTCGGGCGGGGAAACTATGGCTACACCTTC
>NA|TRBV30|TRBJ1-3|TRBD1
CAWSGTGNSGNTIYF
TGTGCCTGGAGCGGGACAGGGAACTCTGGAAACACCATATATTTT
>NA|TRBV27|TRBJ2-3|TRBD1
CASSLSGDSPSTDTQYF
TGTGCCAGCAGTTTATCGGGGGACAGCCCGAGCACAGATACGCAGTATTTT
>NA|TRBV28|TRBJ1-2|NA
CASSLPAAYGYTF
TGTGCCAGCAGTCTCCCGGCGGCCTATGGCTACACCTTC
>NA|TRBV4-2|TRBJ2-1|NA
CASSQDNGGEQFF
TGTGCCAGCAGCCAAGACAACGGGGGTGAGCAGTTCTTC
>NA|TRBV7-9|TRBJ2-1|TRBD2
CASSLVLAGVNEQFF
TGTGCCAGCAGCTTAGTACTAGCGGGAGTCAATGAGCAGTTCTTC
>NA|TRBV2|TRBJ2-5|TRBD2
CASKAGGGETQYF
TGTGCCAGCAAAGCGGGGGGCGGTGAGACCCAGTACTTC
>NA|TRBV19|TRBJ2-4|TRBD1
CASSIDLRTGAKNIQYF
TGTGCCAGTAGTATAGATCTGCGGACAGGGGCCAAAAACATTCAGTACTTC
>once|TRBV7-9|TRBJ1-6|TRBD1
CASSLTGQGSRPLHF
TGTGCCAGCAGTTTAACAGGACAGGGTAGTCGACCCCTCCACTTT
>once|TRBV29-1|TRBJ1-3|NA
CSVRITGGSSGNTIYF
TGCAGCGTTCGCATAACCGGGGGATCCTCTGGAAACACCATATATTTT
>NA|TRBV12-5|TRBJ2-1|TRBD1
CASGSSGTGSNNEQFF
TGTGCTAGTGGTTCGTCCGGGACAGGGTCAAACAATGAGCAGTTCTTC
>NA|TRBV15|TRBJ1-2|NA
CATSRDSTGSGYTF
TGTGCCACCAGCAGAGATAGCACAGGGTCTGGCTACACCTTC